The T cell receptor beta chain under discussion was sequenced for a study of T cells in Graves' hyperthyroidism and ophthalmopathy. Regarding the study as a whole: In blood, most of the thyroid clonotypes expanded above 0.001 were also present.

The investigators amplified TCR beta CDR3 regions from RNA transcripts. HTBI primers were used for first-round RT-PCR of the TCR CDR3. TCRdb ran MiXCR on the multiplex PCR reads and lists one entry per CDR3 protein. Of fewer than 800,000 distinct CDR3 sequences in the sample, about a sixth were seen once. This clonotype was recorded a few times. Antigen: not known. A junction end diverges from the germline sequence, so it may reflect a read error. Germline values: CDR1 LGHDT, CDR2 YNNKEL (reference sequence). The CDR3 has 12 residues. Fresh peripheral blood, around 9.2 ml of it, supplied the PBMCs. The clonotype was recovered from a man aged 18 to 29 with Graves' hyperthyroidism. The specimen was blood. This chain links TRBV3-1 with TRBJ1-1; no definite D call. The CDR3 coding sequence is TGTGCCAGCAAAGGTGAGAACGCTGAAGCTTTCTTT. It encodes CASKGENAEAFF.